This T cell receptor beta chain comes out of a study of cytotoxic CD8 clonotypes in ibrutinib-treated CLL. On the study more broadly: IGHV unmutated roughly 18; relapsed/refractory 11; treatment-naive roughly 14. By median around 69 months, approximately twelve had progressed and about 15 stayed remitted; responses had been 2 complete and approximately 24 partial. Study-wide results and caveats: The public clonotypes identified were infrequent and showed contraction or stability on treatment.

The data were produced by immunoSEQ multiplex PCR, yet TCRdb's version contains in-frame clones alone and is incomplete. The data show about 27,000 clones, with around two thirds seen just once and approximately 58% held by the top ten. Regarding this clone: Its antigen is still unknown.

The germline gives CDR1 LNHDA, CDR2 SQIVND (reference sequence). This CDR3 is 15 amino acids long. The V end lost 3 bases, the J end lost 2 bases, and 14 bases lay between the germline ends. The chain is built from TRBV19 and TRBJ2-7; no reliable D call. Sequenced material: PBMCs, taken after 24 months of ibrutinib treatment. This sequence was found in a human donor with chronic lymphocytic leukemia. The CDR3 loop reads CASSMEQSSPYEQYF. The CDR3 region has the DNA TGTGCCAGTAGTATGGAACAATCAAGCCCCTACGAGCAGTACTTC.